The T cell receptor (beta chain) described here comes from a study of regulatory T cells in long-lasting Graves disease. Study-level points and caveats: The small sample size may have reduced accuracy.

Construction of TCR beta libraries relied on iRepertoire HTBI primers and on Arm-PCR targeting CDR3 regions. From the multiplex PCR reads, TCRdb called clonotypes with MiXCR, one entry per CDR3 protein. The sample lists around 460,000 distinct CDR3 sequences, approximately 22% occurring once. V shed 8 bases and J 5 bases; nucleotides not matched to a gene: 14. This CDR3 spans 16 amino acids. In regard to this clonotype: What it binds is not known.

Noted time point: persistent/refractory GD, antithyroid drugs over 5 years with positive TRAb. Construction of the TCR library relied on RNA isolated from PBMCs. American Thyroid Association guidelines defined Graves' disease diagnosis. The V call is TRBV12-3 or TRBV12-4, the J call TRBJ2-5, with 10 bases that match TRBD2. The source is a female donor with Graves disease. Sequencing was performed on peripheral blood mononuclear cells (PBMCs), taken when the disease was refractory, from a patient treated with antithyroid drugs. The CDR3 sequence: CASGPSGRAGGETQYF. CDR3 bases: TGTGCCAGCGGGCCCAGCGGGAGGGCCGGGGGCGAGACCCAGTACTTC.